This passage covers 31 T cell receptor beta chains from one sample sequenced in a study of T cell repertoires in cytomegalovirus infection. Each CDR3 protein is one row after TCRdb ran MiXCR on the reads. The sample holds approximately 50,000 distinct CDR3 sequences, 20% seen once. These receptors have no identified antigens. The input for sequencing was CD8+ T cells from cultured PBMCs, taken from culture after CMV antigen stimulation. The receptors originated from a human donor in good health (CMV status not recorded). Some clones in this sample may be carry-over from other donors' samples.

The V and J genes are TRBV7-9 and TRBJ2-1, with 7 bases identical to TRBD2. CDR1 SEHNR and CDR2 FQNEAQ come from the germline V gene (reference sequence). J gave up 9 bases and V 0 bases, and 14 bases lay outside the gene matches. CDR3 length: 17 amino acids. Written as DNA, the CDR3 is TGTGCCAGCAGCTTAGCGGGAGGGCCCTTGAGGTTTGGTGAGCAGTTCTTC. Translation gives CASSLAGGPLRFGEQFF.

This clonotype has ten or more counts. The V call is TRBV7-8, the J call TRBJ1-6, with a weak D call TRBD1 (6 bases). This CDR3 has 15 residues. V lost 1 base and J lost 6, with 10 bases in between. Per the germline V gene, CDR1 is SGHVS and CDR2 is FQNEAQ. CDR3: CASSLGGGGNSPLHF. CDR3 nucleotide sequence: TGTGCCAGCAGCTTAGGAGGAGGGGGTAATTCACCCCTCCACTTT.

The chain links TRBV10-2 to TRBJ1-5; D unresolved. CDR1 is WSHSY, CDR2 SAAADI, per germline. V was trimmed by 5 bases and J by 2 bases, leaving 7 bases between them. The length of the CDR3 is 13 residues. This CDR3 is CASSPGGNQPQHF. CDR3 sequence (DNA): TGCGCCAGCAGTCCTGGGGGCAATCAGCCCCAGCATTTT.

The rearrangement uses TRBV27 and TRBJ1-2, with a weak D call TRBD1 (5 bases). The V and J ends lost 5 bases and 8 bases respectively, with 18 bases between them. The CDR3 extends over 14 amino acids. The germline V gene encodes CDR1 MNHEY and CDR2 SMNVEV (reference sequence). CDR3 sequence reads: CASSPGGGKRGYTF. The CDR3 DNA reads TGTGCCAGCAGTCCTGGGGGAGGCAAAAGGGGCTACACCTTC.

The chain links TRBV12-3 or TRBV12-4 to TRBJ2-1, with TRBD2 as a possible D gene (6 bases). The CDR3 contains 14 residues. V gave up 0 bases and J gave up 5 bases, with 8 bases separating them. Written as DNA, the CDR3 is TGTGCCAGCAGTTTAGCGGGGGAGGACAATGAGCAGTTCTTC. The encoded protein is CASSLAGEDNEQFF.

This clonotype was seen more than once but under ten times. This chain links TRBV27 with TRBJ2-1; a possible D gene is TRBD2 (6 bases). V dropped 2 bases and J dropped 7 bases, with 12 bases sitting between them. The germline gives CDR1 MNHEY, CDR2 SMNVEV (reference sequence). This CDR3 contains 14 residues. The CDR3 nucleotides are TGTGCCAGCAGTTTAAGGGGACTTTTGAATGAGCAGTTCTTC. It translates to CASSLRGLLNEQFF.

The chain is built from TRBV11-2 and TRBJ2-1; D unresolved. CDR1 SGHAT and CDR2 FQNNGV come from the germline V gene. The CDR3 length is 15 residues. Trimming took off 5 bases at V and 8 bases at J, with 19 bases between the two ends. The CDR3 DNA reads TGTGCCAGCAGCCCCTCTCTCGGGCGATCCTATGAGCAGTTCTTC. It encodes CASSPSLGRSYEQFF.

CDR3 loop: CASSLRQPNEQFF. The CDR3 bases are TGTGCCAGCAGCCTTAGACAGCCAAATGAGCAGTTCTTC. This chain connects TRBV5-4 to TRBJ2-1; tentatively, D is TRBD1 (5 bases). The germline V gene encodes CDR1 SGHNT and CDR2 YYREEE (reference sequence). V was cut by 4 bases and J by 7 bases, with 12 bases left in between. CDR3 size: 13 residues.

In its sample, this clonotype was seen a few times. V and J are TRBV7-2 and TRBJ2-1; D is undetermined. CDR3 length equals 15 residues. Germline V gene data show CDR1 as SGHTA and CDR2 as FQGNSA. V was pared by 5 bases and J by 8 bases, with 19 bases between. The CDR3, as DNA: TGTGCCAGCAGCGTTCCCGGGCCCCGGATCTATGAGCAGTTCTTC. This translates into CASSVPGPRIYEQFF.

The V gene is TRBV15, the J gene TRBJ2-6; D unresolved. Trimming left V 1 base short and J 0 bases short, with 7 bases between. CDR3 length: 16 amino acids. The germline CDR1 and CDR2 sequences are LNHNV and YYDKDF (reference sequence). The CDR3 coding sequence is TGTGCCACCAGCAGAGGGACGGTCTCTGGGGCCAACGTCCTGACTTTC. Translating gives CATSRGTVSGANVLTF.

This chain uses TRBV7-8 with TRBJ2-4; TRBD1 aligns across 7 bases. V shed 2 bases, J shed 7 bases, and the junction held 11 bases outside the gene matches. The CDR3 has 16 amino acids. Germline V CDR1 and CDR2: SGHVS, FQNEAQ. CDR3: CASSLRGQNSANIQYF. Here the CDR3 DNA reads TGTGCCAGCAGCTTACGGGGACAGAATTCAGCGAACATTCAGTACTTC. The complete variable domain, with remaining parts taken from reference TRBV7-8 and TRBJ2-4, reads GAGVSQSPRYKVAKRGQDVALRCDPISGHVSLFWYQQALGQGPEFLTYFQNEAQLDKSGLPSDRFFAERPEGSVSTLKIQRTQQEDSAVYLCASSLRGQNSANIQYFGAGTRLSVL.

This clonotype has more than one count but fewer than ten. The chain has TRBV14 and TRBJ1-2; no definite D call. V lost 0 bases, J lost 4 bases, and 12 bases lay in between. The CDR3 covers 15 residues. The germline CDR1 and CDR2 sequences are SGHDN and FVKESK. This CDR3 reads CASSQEDRILYGYTF. CDR3 bases: TGTGCCAGCAGCCAAGAGGACCGCATTCTCTATGGCTACACCTTC.

This clonotype was counted only a few times. This sequence joins TRBV6-8 and TRBJ2-1; 8 bases map to TRBD1. Germline V gives CDR1 MNHGY, CDR2 SAAAGT. The CDR3 length is 15 residues. V was clipped by 5 bases and J by 7 bases; unmatched bases: 10. CDR3 sequence: CASSVRPDRANEQFF. In DNA, the CDR3 is TGTGCCAGCAGTGTACGACCGGACAGGGCTAATGAGCAGTTCTTC.

This clonotype came up a few times. The chain combines TRBV7-2 with TRBJ2-7; 7 bases line up with TRBD2. Losses at the gene ends were 5 bases for V and 2 bases for J; bases not matched to a gene: 3. The CDR3 has 13 residues. CDR1 and CDR2 (germline): SGHTA, FQGNSA. CDR3 in amino acids: CASSAGTTYEQYF. DNA of the CDR3: TGTGCCAGCAGCGCCGGGACTACCTACGAGCAGTACTTC.

This sequence joins TRBV9 and TRBJ1-2; D gene unclear. Germline assignment: CDR1 SGDLS and CDR2 YYNGEE. Trimming took 4 bases from V and 4 from J, leaving 20 bases between them. The CDR3 has 16 amino acids. In DNA form, the CDR3 reads TGTGCCAGCAGCCCGGACTCTACCGGTAATAGCTATGGCTACACCTTC. Translation: CASSPDSTGNSYGYTF.

The table lists this clonotype with a few counts. The chain is built from TRBV12-3 or TRBV12-4 and TRBJ2-5, with D tentatively TRBD1 or TRBD2 (5 bases each). The V and J ends lost 4 bases and 4 bases respectively, with 22 bases between them. CDR3 length: 17 amino acids. CDR3 sequence: CASSSSSQGRGPETQYF. CDR3 in DNA: TGTGCCAGCAGTTCAAGCTCTCAGGGTCGGGGCCCAGAGACCCAGTACTTC.

This clonotype was recorded at least ten times. The chain has TRBV30 and TRBJ2-3; D ambiguous. Germline values: CDR1 GTSNPN, CDR2 SVGIG (reference sequence). CDR3 size: 15 residues. Trimming left V 0 bases short and J 0 bases short, with 10 bases between. DNA for the CDR3: TGTGCCTGGAGTGTACTAAGCGATAGCACAGATACGCAGTATTTT. Encoded protein: CAWSVLSDSTDTQYF. The full variable domain, with the rest looked up from reference TRBV30 and TRBJ2-3, is SQTIHQWPATLVQPVGSPLSLECTVEGTSNPNLYWYRQAAGRGLQLLFYSVGIGQISSEVPQNLSASRPQDRQFILSSKKLLLSDSGFYLCAWSVLSDSTDTQYFGPGTRLTVL.

The chain recombines TRBV19 with TRBJ2-1, with D tentatively TRBD2 (7 bases). This CDR3 is built from 17 residues. Germline assignment: CDR1 LNHDA and CDR2 SQIVND (reference sequence). V was clipped by 2 bases and J by 0 bases, with 14 bases between them. The CDR3: CASSISGTRGSYNEQFF. Here the CDR3 DNA reads TGTGCCAGTAGTATAAGCGGGACACGCGGCTCCTACAATGAGCAGTTCTTC.

On this clonotype itself: Sequence at one end of the junction differs from germline and may be a read error. The chain employs TRBV6-6 and TRBJ1-1, with D hard to call. The CDR3 runs 13 residues. Germline V gene lookup returns CDR1 MNHNY and CDR2 SVGAGI (reference sequence). The CDR3 here is CASSQISGTEASF. The CDR3 coding sequence is TGTGCCAGCAGTCAAATAAGCGGCACTGAAGCTTCCTTT.

The chain carries TRBV4-3 and TRBJ2-5, with 7 positions matching TRBD1. The CDR3 is made up of 15 amino acids. V trimming: 0 bases; J trimming: 2 bases; junction bases outside the gene matches: 3. CDR1 is LGHNA, CDR2 YSLEER, per germline. CDR3 sequence reads: CASSQESGQQETQYF. In DNA, the CDR3 is TGCGCCAGCAGCCAAGAATCGGGACAGCAAGAGACCCAGTACTTC.

This clonotype showed up just a few times. The chain uses TRBV6-2 or TRBV6-3 and TRBJ1-1; D is perhaps TRBD1 (5 bases). Germline V gene sequence: CDR1 MNHEY, CDR2 SVGEGT. The CDR3 length is 13 residues. Trimming shortened V by 7 bases and J by 5 bases, and 14 bases separated the two germline ends. The CDR3 protein is CASTLGGKTEAFF. CDR3 in DNA: TGTGCCAGCACCCTGGGGGGGAAGACTGAAGCTTTCTTT.

The chain joins TRBV14 to TRBJ1-1, with TRBD1 identical over 9 bases. The trim removed 4 bases at V and 7 bases at J, leaving 7 bases unmatched. Germline loops: CDR1 SGHDN, CDR2 FVKESK. CDR3 size: 14 residues. In DNA, the CDR3 is TGTGCCAGCAGCCCCGAAGGACAGGGGCTTGAAGCTTTCTTT. This encodes CASSPEGQGLEAFF.

Points on this clonotype: Relative to the germline gene, one junction end is altered; a read error may explain this. The rearrangement uses TRBV6-5 and TRBJ1-1, with TRBD1 as a possible D gene (6 bases). CDR3 size: 14 residues. Germline loops: CDR1 MNHEY, CDR2 SVGAGI. The CDR3 sequence: CARSEQGGFTEAFF. In DNA form, the CDR3 reads TGTGCCCGCAGTGAACAGGGAGGATTCACTGAAGCTTTCTTT.

V is TRBV20-1 and J is TRBJ2-2; D unclear. The V end was cut by 3 bases, the J end by 3 bases, with 8 bases between. Germline lookup yields CDR1 DFQATT and CDR2 SNEGSKA (reference sequence). The CDR3 has 13 amino acids. The DNA of the CDR3 is TGCAGTGCTAGGAGGAGAGACACCGGGGAGCTGTTTTTT. This encodes CSARRRDTGELFF.

In this sample, this clonotype turned up a few times. This sequence joins TRBV27 and TRBJ2-3, with 8 nucleotides matching TRBD1. The CDR3 has 15 residues. The V gene end was trimmed by 5 bases and the J gene end by 12 bases; junction bases not matched to a gene: 16. CDR1 is MNHEY and CDR2 is SMNVEV in the germline V gene (reference sequence). The CDR3 sequence is CASSLLPRDRRPQYF. For the CDR3, the DNA is TGTGCCAGCAGTCTCCTTCCCCGGGACAGGAGACCTCAGTATTTT.

The chain employs TRBV7-2 and TRBJ2-3; 8 bases agree with TRBD2. The CDR3 has 16 residues. J was trimmed by 2 bases and V by 5 bases; bases with no gene match: 9. Germline values: CDR1 SGHTA, CDR2 FQGNSA. CDR3 loop: CASSPGSSGVTDTQYF. The CDR3 region has the DNA TGTGCCAGCAGCCCCGGTAGTAGCGGGGTCACAGATACGCAGTATTTT. The whole variable domain, filled in from reference TRBV7-2 and TRBJ2-3, reads GAGVSQSPSNKVTEKGKDVELRCDPISGHTALYWYRQSLGQGLEFLIYFQGNSAPDKSGLPSDRFSAERTGGSVSTLTIQRTQQEDSAVYLCASSPGSSGVTDTQYFGPGTRLTVL.

This clonotype was seen a handful of times. The chain recombines TRBV12-3 or TRBV12-4 with TRBJ1-5; D is uncertain. Trimming removed 3 bases from V and 1 base from J, with 4 bases in between. This CDR3 comprises 13 residues. CDR3 in DNA: TGTGCCAGCAGTTTCGAAAGCAATCAGCCCCAGCATTTT. Translated, it gives CASSFESNQPQHF.

The chain employs TRBV11-2 and TRBJ2-1, with D possibly matching TRBD2 (7 bases). Germline assignment: CDR1 SGHAT and CDR2 FQNNGV. Trimming left V 6 bases short and J 2 bases short, with 11 bases between. The length of the CDR3 is 14 residues. CDR3 DNA sequence: TGTGCCAGCAGGGGGGAGGGGGCCTACAATGAGCAGTTCTTC. It translates to CASRGEGAYNEQFF.

This clonotype was observed a few times. The genes are TRBV7-6 and TRBJ2-5; D uncertain. V lost 4 bases, J lost 0 bases, and 15 bases lay in between. CDR1 and CDR2 (germline): SGHVS, FNYEAQ. The CDR3 sequence is 16 residues long. Here the CDR3 DNA reads TGTGCCAGCAGCTCCTCCGCCCGGCTGTACCAAGAGACCCAGTACTTC. Amino acids: CASSSSARLYQETQYF.

The chain recombines TRBV27 with TRBJ1-2; 7 bases match TRBD1. CDR3 length equals 14 residues. The germline CDR1 and CDR2 sequences are MNHEY and SMNVEV (reference sequence). V gave up 3 bases and J gave up 8 bases; unmatched junction bases: 9. CDR3 residues: CASSFGSGGNGYTF. In nucleotides, the CDR3 is TGTGCCAGCAGTTTCGGATCAGGGGGAAACGGCTACACCTTC.

The DNA of the CDR3 is TGTGCCAGCAAATATAGGGGGGGCAGGAACACTGAAGCTTTCTTT. Translation gives CASKYRGGRNTEAFF. The chain links TRBV12-3 or TRBV12-4 to TRBJ1-1; TRBD1 might be the D (6 bases). The CDR3 totals 15 residues. Trimming took off 7 bases at V and 1 base at J, with 16 bases between the two ends.